What follows are 8 T cell receptor beta chains derived from one specimen sequenced in a study of blood T cells in healthy people across ages. Then a second PCR, running roughly 7 to 11 cycles, was carried out with a sample-barcoded 5' primer and a J-beta primer mix. TCRdb independently ran MiXCR on the 5' RACE reads; one entry per CDR3 protein. The table lists around 780,000 distinct CDR3 sequences, more than 25% of them singletons, with 3% in the top ten. These data are also associated with another study on T cells of mothers and their children.

Sequencing was performed on blood. These TCRs come from a boy younger than 18 in good health.

This clonotype has just a few counts. This chain uses TRBV4-1 with TRBJ2-3; 9 positions match TRBD2. Trimming took 6 bases from V and 6 from J; bases not matched to a gene: 7. The CDR3 has 14 amino acids. Per the germline V gene, CDR1 is MGHRA and CDR2 is YSYEKL. Written as DNA, the CDR3 is TGCGCCAGCAGGACCCTAGCGGGGACGGATACGCAGTATTTT. This translates into CASRTLAGTDTQYF.

The V gene is TRBV9, the J gene TRBJ2-2; no clear D. V lost 3 bases to trimming and J lost 4 bases, with 13 bases between them. The CDR3 runs to 15 residues. CDR1 and CDR2 from the germline V gene are SGDLS and YYNGEE. This CDR3 reads CASSDDTRGTGELFF. In nucleotides, the CDR3 is TGTGCCAGCAGCGACGACACTCGAGGCACCGGGGAGCTGTTTTTT.

This chain connects TRBV5-1 to TRBJ2-3, with TRBD2 identical over 8 bases. CDR3 length: 15 residues. The ends lost 3 bases at V and 4 bases at J; junction bases unmatched: 7. In germline, CDR1 is SGHRS, CDR2 YFSETQ. CDR3 sequence: CASSSGLVGADTQYF. CDR3 in DNA: TGCGCCAGCAGCTCGGGACTAGTGGGGGCAGATACGCAGTATTTT.

The chain is built from TRBV4-1 and TRBJ2-7; 7 positions agree with TRBD1. The CDR3 loop spans 16 amino acids. J gave up 0 bases and V 2 bases, and 7 bases lay outside the gene matches. The germline V gene encodes CDR1 MGHRA and CDR2 YSYEKL. In DNA, the CDR3 is TGCGCCAGCAGCCAAATGACAGGGTTTAGCTCCTACGAGCAGTACTTC. Translation gives CASSQMTGFSSYEQYF.

This clonotype was seen more than once but under ten times. The rearrangement joins TRBV15 to TRBJ1-4, with D maybe TRBD1 (6 bases). CDR3 length: 13 amino acids. Germline V lookup: CDR1 LNHNV, CDR2 YYDKDF (reference sequence). V lost 8 bases and J lost 6, with 13 bases in between. The CDR3 nucleotides are TGTGCCACCGAAGACAGGTCAGATGAAAAACTGTTTTTT. It specifies CATEDRSDEKLFF.

This clonotype has only a few counts. The genes are TRBV15 and TRBJ2-7; D is undetermined. Germline V gene data show CDR1 as LNHNV and CDR2 as YYDKDF (reference sequence). The CDR3 is made up of 13 amino acids. Trimming removed 8 bases at V and 0 bases at J, with 11 bases between. The CDR3 coding sequence is TGTGCCACCGCTACCCGAGTCTCCTACGAGCAGTACTTC. It translates to CATATRVSYEQYF. Looking up the rest from reference TRBV15 and TRBJ2-7 gives the full variable domain: DAMVIQNPRYQVTQFGKPVTLSCSQTLNHNVMYWYQQKSSQAPKLLFHYYDKDFNNEADTPDNFQSRRPNTSFCFLDIRSPGLGDTAMYLCATATRVSYEQYFGPGTRLTVT.

The rearrangement links TRBV12-3 or TRBV12-4 to TRBJ1-2; D unresolved. With 6 bases removed from V and 7 bases from J, the gap between germline ends came to 9 bases. The CDR3 is made up of 11 amino acids. CDR3 coding DNA: TGTGCCAGCAGCCGCCCGTCTGGCTACACCTTC. It specifies CASSRPSGYTF.

In its sample, this clonotype was seen a few times. The V and J genes are TRBV10-3 and TRBJ2-1; TRBD1 might be the D (5 bases). The end of the DNA is better explained by TRBJ2-7, so the J call may be wrong. CDR3 length: 13 residues. CDR1 is ENHRY, CDR2 SYGVKD, per germline. The CDR3 nucleotides read TGTGCCATCAGTGTAGGGGATTCCTACGAGCAGTACTTC. Translating gives CAISVGDSYEQYF.